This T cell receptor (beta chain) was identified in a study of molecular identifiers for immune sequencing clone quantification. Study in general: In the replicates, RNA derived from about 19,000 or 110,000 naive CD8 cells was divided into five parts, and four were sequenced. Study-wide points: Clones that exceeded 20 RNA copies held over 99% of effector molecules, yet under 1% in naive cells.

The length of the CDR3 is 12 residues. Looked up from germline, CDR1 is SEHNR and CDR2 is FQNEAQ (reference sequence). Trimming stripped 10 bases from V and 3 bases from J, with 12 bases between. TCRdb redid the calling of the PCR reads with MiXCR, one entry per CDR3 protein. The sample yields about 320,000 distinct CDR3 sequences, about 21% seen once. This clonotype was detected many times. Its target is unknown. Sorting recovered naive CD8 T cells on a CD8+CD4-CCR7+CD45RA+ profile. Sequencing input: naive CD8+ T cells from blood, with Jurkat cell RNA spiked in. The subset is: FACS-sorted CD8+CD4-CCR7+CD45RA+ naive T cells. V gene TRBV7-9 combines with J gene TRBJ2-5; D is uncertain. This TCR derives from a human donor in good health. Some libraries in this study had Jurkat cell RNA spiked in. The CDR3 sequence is CATRSLKETQYF. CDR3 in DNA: TGTGCCACCCGGTCACTCAAAGAGACCCAGTACTTC.